This T cell receptor beta chain was retrieved from a study of CD8+CD57+ T cells in acquired aplastic anemia (dated by TCRdb to the late 2010s). For context, the study as a whole: A mean of roughly 2.9 ug of DNA, ranging from roughly 0.19 to 30 ug, was extracted from sorted CD4+ and CD8+ cells. CD8+CD57+ expansion was defined as a frequency above the mean frequency observed in healthy subjects. Paper-wide results and their limitations: About 29 CD8+ CDR3 sequences were found to be shared between patients and controls, but these sequences appeared to be highly expressed in patients and within the immunodominant clones of the patients. CD8+ Simpson's diversity did not differ significantly between patients and healthy controls (P=0.060).

Profiling of TCR beta VDJ combinations and CDR3 sequences used genomic DNA as the template. An Illumina HiSeq 2000 was used for TCR repertoire sequencing. The authors' analysis ran thus. TRBV/TRBJ rearrangement plots, CDR3 size and DJ length profiles, and Simpson's diversity index were used to assess repertoires. Whichever DNA sequence was most abundant in the deep sequencing data was defined as the immunodominant clone. CDR3 amino acid sequences were checked for sharing across subjects and were also compared against the VDJdb database and published repertoires. The raw public reads went through TCRdb reprocessing: fastp at Q25, MiXCR clone calling, in-frame beta chains kept. Merged by CDR3 protein, the rows form single entries marked with the most common genes and DNA. TCRdb assigned the V and J calls; the authors' analysis was not used. This sample comprises some 150,000 distinct CDR3 sequences, around 48% of them detected only once. About 1.2% of the sample is in the top ten clones.

This clonotype was detected once. It lacks a known antigen. No much larger clonotype is one base removed from it; base qualities were not supplied. One read alone makes for weak evidence. Including the terminal cysteine and phenylalanine, the CDR3 comprises 14 residues. Just the 42-base CDR3 DNA is kept, in frame starting at base 1. Taken from the germline V gene, the CDR1 and CDR2 loops are SGHTA and FQGTGA. V and J lose 3 bases and 7 bases, and a span of 10 bases separates them. Flow cytometry had shown CD8+CD57+ cell expansion in the patients selected for sequencing. Every patient had a diagnosis of severe acquired aplastic anemia based on International Study of Aplastic Anemia and Agranulocytosis and Camitta criteria. At the time blood was sampled, none of the patients had received any therapy. In the study, sorted CD4+ and CD8+ blood T cells from patients with severe aplastic anemia and from healthy subjects underwent deep sequencing of TCR repertoires. In the USA, patient enrollment took place under clinicaltrials.gov protocols 00001620, 01623167, 00001397, 00071045, 00081523 and 00961064. Ficoll-Paque density gradient centrifugation was used to isolate peripheral blood mononuclear cells. Before DNA extraction, CD4+ and CD8+ T cells were sorted with FACS or magnetic beads.

The sequenced material came from sorted CD4+, CD8+, or CD8+CD57+ T cells (not recorded which) from PBMCs. This chain is built from TRBV7-3 and TRBJ1-6; TRBD1 is a possible D gene, resting on 6 matching bases. The clonotype originates from a human donor with aplastic anemia. The DNA sequence is TGTGCCAGCAGCTTGGCAGGGGCAAATTCACCCCTCCACTTT. This sequence encodes CASSLAGANSPLHF. The CDR3, completed at both ends by the reference TRBV7-3 and TRBJ1-6 genes, gives the full variable domain GAGVSQTPSNKVTEKGKYVELRCDPISGHTALYWYRQSLGQGPEFLIYFQGTGAADDSGLPNDRFFAVRPEGSVSTLKIQRTERGDSAVYLCASSLAGANSPLHFGNGTRLTVT.